Each of the 27 T cell receptor beta chains below was sequenced from the same sample in a study of blood T cells in healthy people across ages (dated by TCRdb to between 2014 and 2017). Library construction relied on 5' RACE. Instrument on record: Illumina HiSeq 2500. A second roughly 7 to 11 cycle PCR used a sample-barcoded 5' primer and a J-beta primer mix. Using fastp trimming at Q25 and MiXCR clonotype assembly, TCRdb reanalyzed the public sequencing data and kept in-frame beta chains. Every entry covers one CDR3 protein and lists the most common genes and DNA from its rows. Recorded for this sample are approximately 850,000 distinct CDR3 sequences; about 42% of them occurred a single time. About 19% of the sample is held by the ten biggest clonotypes. Input material: blood. These receptors originate from a man aged 55 to 70 in good health.

The rearrangement joins TRBV9 to TRBJ1-2, with 9 bases that match TRBD1. The germline CDR1 and CDR2 sequences are SGDLS and YYNGEE. Trimming at V came to 3 bases and at J to 3 bases, leaving 6 bases not matched to a gene. There are 15 residues in the CDR3. The CDR3 DNA sequence: TGTGCCAGCAGCGGAGGGGACAGGGCCCACTATGGCTACACCTTC. Translation gives CASSGGDRAHYGYTF.

The J gene is TRBJ2-7, the V gene TRBV3-1; TRBD1 matches at 7 bases. CDR1 is LGHDT, CDR2 YNNKEL, per germline (reference sequence). The CDR3 is 17 residues long. V shed 0 bases and J 0 bases; nucleotides not matched to a gene: 8. The CDR3 region is CASSQDSGGMASYEQYF. CDR3 nucleotide sequence: TGTGCCAGCAGCCAAGACTCAGGGGGAATGGCCTCCTACGAGCAGTACTTC.

The chain couples TRBV24-1 to TRBJ2-5; D is ambiguous. This CDR3 has 16 amino acids. With 3 bases removed from V and 5 bases from J, the gap between germline ends came to 18 bases. The germline CDR1 and CDR2 sequences are KGHDR and SFDVKD. DNA of the CDR3: TGTGCCACCAGTGATCGTAAACAAACCTCCCGGGAGACCCAGTACTTC. Residues: CATSDRKQTSRETQYF.

V and J are TRBV20-1 and TRBJ2-1, with D tentatively TRBD2 (6 bases). The CDR3 contains 15 residues. CDR1 is DFQATT, CDR2 SNEGSKA, per germline (reference sequence). V shed 0 bases and J shed 7 bases, with 16 bases lying between them. The CDR3 sequence is CSAREASGGGNEQFF. The CDR3, as DNA: TGCAGTGCTAGAGAGGCCTCCGGGGGTGGAAATGAGCAGTTCTTC.

On this clonotype itself: Given a much more abundant clone one base away, this may be a read error. In nucleotides, the CDR3 is TGTGCCAGCAGTGTCTCGCGGAGCCAAGAGACCCAGTACTTC. As protein: CASSVSRSQETQYF. This chain uses TRBV6-5 with TRBJ2-5; no definite D call. Germline CDR1 reads MNHEY; CDR2 reads SVGAGI. CDR3 length: 14 residues. V dropped 5 bases and J dropped 1 base, with 11 bases sitting between them.

The J gene is TRBJ2-1, the V gene TRBV20-1, with D perhaps TRBD2 (6 bases). The CDR3 consists of 14 residues. The V end was cut by 6 bases, the J end by 10 bases, with 22 bases between. Germline-derived CDR1 and CDR2 are DFQATT and SNEGSKA (reference sequence). CDR3 nucleotide sequence: TGCAGTGCCCAGGGTGCGGGGAGAAACTACGAGCAGTTCTTC. It codes for CSAQGAGRNYEQFF.

This chain links TRBV13 with TRBJ2-7; 8 bases map to TRBD1. With V trimmed by 1 base and J by 2 bases, 4 bases remained unmatched. This CDR3 has 15 amino acids. CDR1 PRHDT and CDR2 FYEKMQ come from the germline V gene (reference sequence). CDR3 sequence reads: CASSLALTGAYEQYF. The CDR3 DNA reads TGTGCCAGCAGCTTAGCCCTGACAGGGGCCTACGAGCAGTACTTC.

The chain is built from TRBV20-1 and TRBJ2-7; 12 bases fit TRBD2. The CDR3 covers 15 residues. With V trimmed by 1 base and J by 2 bases, 3 bases remained unmatched. Germline CDR1 DFQATT, CDR2 SNEGSKA (reference sequence). The CDR3 spells CSARGASGRAYEQYF. The CDR3 nucleotides are TGCAGTGCTAGAGGGGCTAGCGGGAGGGCCTACGAGCAGTACTTC.

V gene TRBV5-4 combines with J gene TRBJ1-2; possibly TRBD1 for D (5 bases). Germline CDR1 reads SGHNT; CDR2 reads YYREEE (reference sequence). This CDR3 comprises 15 residues. Between the trimmed V and J ends, which lost 0 bases and 4 bases, there was a span of 13 bases. The CDR3 DNA reads as TGTGCCAGCAGCTTGGCTGGGGGATCCCCCTATGGCTACACCTTC. Its protein product is CASSLAGGSPYGYTF.

V gene TRBV6-5 combines with J gene TRBJ2-7, with D perhaps matching TRBD1 (6 bases). The CDR3 has 15 amino acids. V gave up 7 bases and J gave up 2 bases, with 18 bases separating them. Germline lookup yields CDR1 MNHEY and CDR2 SVGAGI. In DNA form, the CDR3 reads TGTGCCAGCACCTTAGCCCCGGACAGCCCCTACGAGCAGTACTTC. As protein: CASTLAPDSPYEQYF.

This clonotype showed up just a few times. J is TRBJ2-5 and V is TRBV6-1; tentatively, D is TRBD1 (6 bases). V was pared by 7 bases and J by 1 base, with 13 bases between. Per the germline V gene, CDR1 is MNHNS and CDR2 is SASEGT. This CDR3 is 14 amino acids long. The CDR3 bases are TGTGCCAGCAAACTACAGGGTACCCAAGAGACCCAGTACTTC. Its translation is CASKLQGTQETQYF.

This clonotype was observed a handful of times. The gene calls are TRBV6-2 or TRBV6-3 and TRBJ2-1; D might be TRBD1 or TRBD2, each matching 5 bases. CDR3 length: 19 amino acids. V lost 5 bases to trimming and J lost 1 base, with 24 bases between them. Germline CDR1 MNHEY, CDR2 SVGEGT. Here the CDR3 DNA reads TGTGCCAGCAGTCCTCTACTGGGGGTGGGCAGCCGGTCCTACAATGAGCAGTTCTTC. This sequence encodes CASSPLLGVGSRSYNEQFF.

Turning to this clonotype: One end of the junction does not line up with germline, which may come from a read error. The genes are TRBV30 and TRBJ2-1; 9 nucleotides align to TRBD1. The CDR3 sequence is 15 residues long. The germline V gene has CDR1 GTSNPN and CDR2 SVGIG (reference sequence). This CDR3 reads CAWSPSGTGPNERFF. CDR3 bases: TGTGCCTGGAGTCCATCCGGGACAGGGCCGAATGAGCGGTTCTTC.

The rearrangement joins TRBV12-3 or TRBV12-4 to TRBJ1-5; D remains unclear. V was clipped by 6 bases and J by 5 bases, with 11 bases between them. The CDR3 length is 13 residues. CDR3: CASSLFVDQPQHF. CDR3 DNA: TGTGCCAGCAGCCTATTCGTTGATCAGCCCCAGCATTTT.

J is TRBJ2-3 and V is TRBV4-3; TRBD2 matches at 8 bases. The CDR3 extends over 17 amino acids. Germline assignment: CDR1 LGHNA and CDR2 YSLEER. Trimming removed 1 base from V and 2 bases from J; junction bases left unmatched: 8. The CDR3 loop reads CASSQVIRGGDTDTQYF. The CDR3 DNA reads TGCGCCAGCAGCCAAGTGATTCGGGGGGGAGACACAGATACGCAGTATTTT.

With regard to this clonotype: The junction departs from germline at one end; a sequencing error may be responsible. This chain links TRBV4-1 with TRBJ2-5, with D possibly being TRBD1 or TRBD2 (5 bases each). The CDR3 is 14 amino acids. Per the germline V gene, CDR1 is MGHRA and CDR2 is YSYEKL. This chain's CDR3 is CASNQPGPQETQYF. CDR3 nucleotides: TGCGCCAGCAACCAACCGGGGCCCCAAGAGACCCAGTACTTC.

This clonotype has just a few counts. CDR3 in amino acids: CASTRRARGLLEQYF. CDR3 DNA sequence: TGTGCCAGCACCCGAAGGGCCAGGGGGCTGCTGGAGCAGTACTTC. The chain uses TRBV6-2 or TRBV6-3 and TRBJ2-7; 8 bases agree with TRBD1. Germline CDR1 is MNHEY and CDR2 is SVGEGT. J was trimmed by 7 bases and V by 7 bases; bases with no gene match: 15. There are 15 residues in the CDR3.

The V gene is TRBV2, the J gene TRBJ2-1; 10 positions agree with TRBD1. Looked up from germline, CDR1 is SNHLY and CDR2 is FYNNEI. The CDR3 sequence is 15 residues long. J lost 7 bases, V lost 1 base, and 4 bases had no gene match. CDR3 in amino acids: CASSEGGQGVNEQFF. The CDR3 DNA is TGTGCCAGCAGTGAAGGCGGACAGGGGGTGAATGAGCAGTTCTTC.

This clonotype was seen a few times. The V gene is TRBV10-2, the J gene TRBJ2-5; a possible D gene is TRBD2 (5 bases). The germline CDR1 and CDR2 sequences are WSHSY and SAAADI. The CDR3 length is 13 residues. Trimming left V 7 bases short and J 5 bases short, with 14 bases between. The CDR3 region has the DNA TGCGCCAGCACCAGGTCGGGAATTGAGACCCAGTACTTC. Translation: CASTRSGIETQYF.

The chain links TRBV3-1 to TRBJ2-7; tentative D call: TRBD1 (6 bases). This CDR3 spans 14 amino acids. Trimming cost V 1 base and J 6 bases, with 13 bases left between them. Germline V lookup: CDR1 LGHDT, CDR2 YNNKEL (reference sequence). The CDR3 region is CASSQASQGGEQYF. The CDR3 DNA sequence: TGTGCCAGCAGCCAAGCGAGTCAAGGGGGCGAGCAGTACTTC.

The table lists this clonotype with a few counts. This sequence joins TRBV20-1 and TRBJ2-5, with D unclear. The CDR3 is made up of 13 amino acids. The germline CDR1 and CDR2 sequences are DFQATT and SNEGSKA (reference sequence). Trimming removed 0 bases at V and 3 bases at J, with 8 bases between. The CDR3 DNA is TGCAGTGCTAGAGAGGGATCAGAAGAGACCCAGTACTTC. Protein: CSAREGSEETQYF.

The rearrangement links TRBV20-1 to TRBJ1-2; tentatively, D is TRBD1 (6 bases). The germline CDR1 and CDR2 sequences are DFQATT and SNEGSKA (reference sequence). This CDR3 spans 16 amino acids. Trimming stripped 1 base from V and 4 bases from J, with 19 bases between. The CDR3 region is CSARGGGDRTPYGYTF. In DNA, the CDR3 is TGCAGTGCTAGAGGAGGGGGAGACCGAACCCCCTATGGCTACACCTTC.

The gene calls are TRBV20-1 and TRBJ2-5, with TRBD2 as a possible D gene (7 bases). The better agreement between TRBJ2-7 and the DNA end casts doubt on the J call. CDR3 size: 14 residues. The V gene's germline CDR1 is DFQATT and CDR2 SNEGSKA (reference sequence). This CDR3 reads CSAVGGAKSDEQYF. In DNA, the CDR3 is TGCAGTGCTGTGGGGGGGGCCAAGTCCGACGAGCAGTACTTC.

This clonotype came up a few times. The chain combines TRBV6-6 with TRBJ2-7; TRBD1 agrees at 7 bases. V was clipped by 9 bases and J by 2 bases; unmatched bases: 13. From germline, CDR1 is MNHNY and CDR2 SVGAGI (reference sequence). This CDR3 contains 15 residues. The CDR3 bases are TGTGCCAGTTGGCGGGCAGCCGGGACAGCCTACGAGCAGTACTTC. Its protein product is CASWRAAGTAYEQYF.

The chain carries TRBV12-3 or TRBV12-4 and TRBJ1-4; D is unresolved. The length of the CDR3 is 13 residues. The V and J ends lost 7 bases and 6 bases respectively, with 12 bases between them. The CDR3 bases are TGTGCCAGCACGAGCGGGGAATATGAAAAACTGTTTTTT. Translating gives CASTSGEYEKLFF.

The V gene is TRBV3-1, the J gene TRBJ2-7; D remains ambiguous. Trimming shortened V by 3 bases and J by 0 bases, and 9 bases separated the two germline ends. Germline CDR1 reads LGHDT; CDR2 reads YNNKEL (reference sequence). The CDR3 covers 14 residues. CDR3 DNA sequence: TGTGCCAGCAGCCACTCTCCAGGCTCCTACGAGCAGTACTTC. Protein sequence: CASSHSPGSYEQYF.

There are a few counts of this clonotype. The chain is built from TRBV3-1 and TRBJ2-1; no clear D gene. Trimming removed 1 base at V and 8 bases at J, with 12 bases between. The CDR3 contains 14 residues. Germline V CDR1 and CDR2: LGHDT, YNNKEL (reference sequence). The DNA for the CDR3 is TGTGCCAGCAGCCAAGGGACCACAGCAGATGAGCAGTTCTTC. Its protein product is CASSQGTTADEQFF.